This T cell receptor (beta chain) came from a study of radiotherapy plus CTLA-4 blockade in lung cancer. General study results and limits: In blood, tumor-derived TCR clones expanded after radiotherapy plus ipilimumab.

This clone showed up just a few times. What it binds is unknown. Germline V gene sequence: CDR1 LGHNA, CDR2 YSLEER. This CDR3 has 15 amino acids. V trimming: 0 bases; J trimming: 9 bases; junction bases outside the gene matches: 3. Using immunoSEQ multiplex PCR, the repertoire was profiled, and TCRdb retains in-frame clones only, with some absent. The data hold 45,000 to 55,000 clones, with about 88% observed a single time. This clonotype originated in a human donor with non-small cell lung cancer whose response to radiotherapy plus ipilimumab could not be evaluated. The sequencing used peripheral blood, collected from a patient treated with radiotherapy plus ipilimumab. This chain uses TRBV4-3 with TRBJ1-6, with TRBD1 matching 9 bases. CDR3 sequence: CASSQEGQGGSPLHF. The CDR3 DNA is TGCGCCAGCAGCCAAGAGGGACAGGGTGGTTCACCCCTCCACTTT.